The T cell receptor beta chain described here comes from a study of blood T cell repertoires in COVID-19. Turning to the study itself: Both acute and convalescent COVID-19 samples were obtained from the United States, Italy and Spain. The analysed material was cDNA or gDNA that came from T cells, B-cell-depleted T cells, or PBMCs.

Germline loops: CDR1 SQVTM, CDR2 ANQGSEA. Trimming cost V 0 bases and J 5 bases; bases outside gene matches: 8. The CDR3 contains 15 residues. In the source study's methods: Nucleated cell number was recorded as an estimate derived from reference gene primer amplification. Repertoires were generated with immunoSEQ multiplex PCR, while TCRdb's copy carries only in-frame clones and drops some. V and J calls and clone size are those listed in that table; D and trimming were worked out from the DNA. The sample holds a few hundred thousand clones, about 86% seen once. Sequencing was performed on peripheral blood. The clonotype comes from a man aged 55 to 70 with acute or convalescent COVID-19. The chain has TRBV29-1 and TRBJ2-7; 9 bases map to TRBD2. The DNA for the CDR3 is TGCAGCGTTGAAGATCGGGCTAGCGGGATCAACGAGCAGTACTTC. Protein: CSVEDRASGINEQYF.